These 26 T cell receptor beta chains were all obtained from the same sample, sequenced in a study of blood T cells in healthy people across ages. A second PCR, run for about 7 to 11 cycles, used a sample-barcoded 5' primer plus a J-beta primer mix. TCRdb ran MiXCR on the 5' RACE reads and lists one entry per CDR3 protein. The table includes roughly 900,000 distinct CDR3 sequences, around 49% detected once. The sample comprised blood. Receptor source: a man aged 25 to 40 in good health.

This rearrangement joins TRBV7-9 to TRBJ2-5; D possibly corresponds to TRBD2 (6 bases). This CDR3 has 15 amino acids. CDR1 is SEHNR, CDR2 FQNEAQ, per germline (reference sequence). Trimming stripped 5 bases from V and 1 base from J, with 14 bases between. The CDR3 DNA follows: TGTGCCAGCAGCCACCATCTAGCGTCCCAAGAGACCCAGTACTTC. As protein: CASSHHLASQETQYF.

This chain links TRBV7-9 with TRBJ2-3; 11 bases are a match to TRBD1. The germline V gene encodes CDR1 SEHNR and CDR2 FQNEAQ (reference sequence). This CDR3 comprises 16 residues. V was clipped by 2 bases and J by 6 bases; unmatched bases: 7. In DNA form, the CDR3 reads TGTGCCAGCAGCTTATTTGGGACAGGGGGTTCGGATACGCAGTATTTT. It translates to CASSLFGTGGSDTQYF. Filled out from reference TRBV7-9 and TRBJ2-3, the complete variable domain reads DTGVSQNPRHKITKRGQNVTFRCDPISEHNRLYWYRQTLGQGPEFLTYFQNEAQLEKSRLLSDRFSAERPKGSFSTLEIQRTEQGDSAMYLCASSLFGTGGSDTQYFGPGTRLTVL.

This clonotype was seen only a few times. Relative to the germline gene, one junction end is altered; a read error may explain this. The chain employs TRBV28 and TRBJ2-1, with TRBD1 matching 12 bases. Looked up from germline, CDR1 is MDHEN and CDR2 is SYDVKM. The CDR3 loop spans 11 amino acids. CDR3 region: CGTGGVNEQFF. In nucleotides, the CDR3 is TGCGGGACAGGGGGCGTTAATGAGCAGTTCTTC.

CDR3 residues: CASSQDVWGGNTYEQYF. In DNA, the CDR3 is TGTGCCAGCAGCCAAGATGTCTGGGGGGGGAATACCTACGAGCAGTACTTC. This chain links TRBV3-1 with TRBJ2-4, with 7 bases aligning to TRBD2. The DNA end favors TRBJ2-7, so the J call may be wrong. CDR1 and CDR2 from the germline V gene are LGHDT and YNNKEL (reference sequence). CDR3 length: 17 residues.

This clonotype has a single count. The chain carries TRBV10-2 and TRBJ2-7, with D perhaps TRBD2 (5 bases). Trimming took off 0 bases at V and 1 base at J, with 16 bases between the two ends. CDR3 length equals 17 residues. Germline CDR1 and CDR2: WSHSY and SAAADI. The CDR3 reads CASSESGVGSGSYEQYF. The CDR3 nucleotides are TGCGCCAGCAGTGAGTCAGGTGTGGGGTCGGGGTCCTACGAGCAGTACTTC.

The rearrangement links TRBV28 to TRBJ2-3; 7 bases align to TRBD2. The CDR3 covers 14 residues. V was pared by 8 bases and J by 6 bases, with 11 bases of the junction left unmatched. The V gene's germline CDR1 is MDHEN and CDR2 SYDVKM. The CDR3 reads CASGPPLSGDTQYF. DNA of the CDR3: TGTGCCAGCGGCCCCCCCCTTAGCGGGGATACGCAGTATTTT.

The rearrangement uses TRBV20-1 and TRBJ1-6, with TRBD1 identical over 8 bases. The CDR3 runs 20 residues. Germline values: CDR1 DFQATT, CDR2 SNEGSKA (reference sequence). V shed 3 bases and J 9 bases; nucleotides not matched to a gene: 25. The CDR3 coding sequence is TGCAGTGCTAGGCCGAGGACAGGGAGTTACTCGTCTATGGGCATTTCACCCCTCCACTTT. This codes for CSARPRTGSYSSMGISPLHF.

This clonotype was seen once. CDR3 DNA: TGTGCCAGCAGTTTGGGGTTCGGACTGGGGGACAATGAGCAGTACTTC. Amino acid sequence: CASSLGFGLGDNEQYF. This chain connects TRBV6-2 or TRBV6-3 to TRBJ2-5, with D perhaps TRBD1 (6 bases). The CDR3 is 16 residues long. V was cut by 4 bases and J by 11 bases, with 26 bases left in between. CDR1 MNHEY and CDR2 SVGEGT come from the germline V gene.

This chain links TRBV21-1 with TRBJ1-6. TRBV21-1 is reported as a pseudogene. The CDR3 is 16 residues long. Here the CDR3 reads CASSKVIYSYNSPLHF. In nucleotides, the CDR3 is TGTGCCAGCAGCAAGGTTATCTACTCCTATAATTCACCCCTCCACTTT.

This rearrangement joins TRBV20-1 to TRBJ2-3; D not resolved. The CDR3 is made up of 14 amino acids. Deletions cut 1 base from V and 2 bases from J, with 10 bases between. Germline CDR1 reads DFQATT; CDR2 reads SNEGSKA (reference sequence). The CDR3 DNA is TGCAGTGCTAGAGTCTTAGGATACACAGATACGCAGTATTTT. It translates to CSARVLGYTDTQYF.

The chain uses TRBV7-9 and TRBJ2-4; D possibly corresponds to TRBD1 (8 bases). The CDR3 sequence is 15 residues long. In germline, CDR1 is SEHNR, CDR2 FQNEAQ (reference sequence). V was shortened by 6 bases and J by 3 bases, with 15 bases between the two germline ends. This chain's CDR3 is CASSNRGGYKNIQYF. The CDR3 nucleotides are TGTGCCAGCAGTAACAGGGGGGGCTACAAAAACATTCAGTACTTC.

This clonotype was counted a few times. The chain carries TRBV9 and TRBJ1-2, with D possibly TRBD1 on 5 matching bases. Germline CDR1 SGDLS, CDR2 YYNGEE. V lost 3 bases, J lost 5 bases, and 11 bases lay in between. This CDR3 comprises 13 residues. The CDR3 reads CASSAWTQYGYTF. The CDR3, as DNA: TGTGCCAGCAGCGCCTGGACACAATATGGCTACACCTTC. Using reference TRBV9 and TRBJ1-2 for the parts outside the CDR3, the full variable domain is DSGVTQTPKHLITATGQRVTLRCSPRSGDLSVYWYQQSLDQGLQFLIQYYNGEERAKGNILERFSAQQFPDLHSELNLSSLELGDSALYFCASSAWTQYGYTFGSGTRLTVV.

This clonotype was found a few times. J is TRBJ2-6 and V is TRBV30; D is unclear. V lost 5 bases and J 2 bases, leaving 7 bases between the germline ends. The germline V gene encodes CDR1 GTSNPN and CDR2 SVGIG (reference sequence). This CDR3 is 13 amino acids long. The CDR3 region has the DNA TGTGCCTGGGCTAGAACTGGGGCCAACGTCCTGACTTTC. This translates into CAWARTGANVLTF.

The CDR3 sequence is CSARDLLAGAAREQFF. CDR3 nucleotides: TGCAGTGCTAGAGACCTACTAGCGGGAGCAGCCCGGGAGCAGTTCTTC. The V and J genes are TRBV20-1 and TRBJ2-1, with 11 bases lining up with TRBD2. The V gene's germline CDR1 is DFQATT and CDR2 SNEGSKA (reference sequence). Trimming removed 0 bases from V and 10 bases from J; junction bases left unmatched: 11. The CDR3 sequence is 16 residues long.

The V call is TRBV20-1, the J call TRBJ2-4, with 14 positions matching TRBD2. The V and J ends lost 4 bases and 8 bases, in that order; junction bases with no gene match: 13. The germline gives CDR1 DFQATT, CDR2 SNEGSKA (reference sequence). The CDR3 sequence is 17 residues long. CDR3 coding DNA: TGCAGTGCTACTTCGGGACTAGCGGGAGAGGGTGGGGACATTCAGTACTTC. Protein sequence: CSATSGLAGEGGDIQYF.

This chain links TRBV20-1 with TRBJ1-4; perhaps TRBD1 as D (6 bases). This CDR3 has 14 amino acids. Trimming removed 5 bases at V and 4 bases at J, with 14 bases between. Germline-derived CDR1 and CDR2 are DFQATT and SNEGSKA (reference sequence). CDR3 in amino acids: CSALVGANNEKLFF. The CDR3 DNA reads TGCAGTGCTTTGGTGGGGGCGAATAATGAAAAACTGTTTTTT.

The CDR3 DNA follows: TGTGCCAGCAGTGAATTTGGGGAGTATAGCAATCAGCCCCAGCATTTT. As protein: CASSEFGEYSNQPQHF. V usage is TRBV6-1 and J usage is TRBJ1-5, with D unresolved. There are 16 residues in the CDR3. The germline gives CDR1 MNHNS, CDR2 SASEGT. V lost 2 bases and J lost 0, with 11 bases in between.

This clonotype was detected once. The gene calls are TRBV7-2 and TRBJ1-2; D gene unclear. V was clipped by 5 bases and J by 9 bases, with 16 bases between them. The CDR3 covers 13 residues. Germline V gene lookup returns CDR1 SGHTA and CDR2 FQGNSA. CDR3 residues: CASSRLGLYSYTF. As DNA, the CDR3 is TGTGCCAGCAGCCGTCTCGGGTTGTATAGCTACACCTTC.

The genes are TRBV7-2 and TRBJ2-1; tentatively, D is TRBD1 (6 bases). Germline values: CDR1 SGHTA, CDR2 FQGNSA. This CDR3 comprises 15 residues. V lost 1 base, J lost 4 bases, and 11 bases lay in between. Written as DNA, the CDR3 is TGTGCCAGCAGCTTAGTTGACGGACAGTACAATGAGCAGTTCTTC. Encoded protein: CASSLVDGQYNEQFF. Complete variable domain (other parts from reference TRBV7-2 and TRBJ2-1): GAGVSQSPSNKVTEKGKDVELRCDPISGHTALYWYRQSLGQGLEFLIYFQGNSAPDKSGLPSDRFSAERTGGSVSTLTIQRTQQEDSAVYLCASSLVDGQYNEQFFGPGTRLTVL.

This chain connects TRBV4-2 to TRBJ2-3; 16 positions agree with TRBD2. Unmatched junction bases numbered 2, after V lost 3 bases and J lost 2 bases. CDR1 is LGHNA, CDR2 YNFKEQ, per germline. The CDR3 contains 17 residues. The CDR3 reads CASSQGTSGGDTDTQYF. CDR3 DNA: TGTGCCAGCAGCCAGGGGACTAGCGGGGGGGACACAGATACGCAGTATTTT.

V usage is TRBV6-1 and J usage is TRBJ2-3, with 10 bases aligning to TRBD1. The germline gives CDR1 MNHNS, CDR2 SASEGT. The CDR3 runs to 17 residues. V trimming: 6 bases; J trimming: 0 bases; junction bases outside the gene matches: 9. This chain's CDR3 is CASSPTGTGESTDTQYF. CDR3 DNA: TGTGCCAGCAGCCCGACAGGGACAGGGGAGAGCACAGATACGCAGTATTTT.

In this sample, this clonotype turned up a few times. The chain has TRBV9 and TRBJ2-5, with D possibly being TRBD1 or TRBD2 (5 bases each). CDR3 length: 15 amino acids. V was trimmed by 4 bases and J by 6 bases, leaving 19 bases between them. The V gene's germline CDR1 is SGDLS and CDR2 YYNGEE. The DNA for the CDR3 is TGTGCCAGCAGCCCCAACGGGAAGGGGCTACAGACCCAGTACTTC. This sequence encodes CASSPNGKGLQTQYF.

V gene TRBV10-3 combines with J gene TRBJ2-3, with D perhaps TRBD2 (6 bases). V shed 0 bases and J shed 7 bases, with 11 bases lying between them. The germline gives CDR1 ENHRY, CDR2 SYGVKD. The CDR3 totals 14 residues. CDR3 coding DNA: TGTGCCATCAGTGAGTCCGGGGGTCTGAATACGCAGTATTTT. It codes for CAISESGGLNTQYF.

The chain carries TRBV28 and TRBJ2-7; D not resolved. TRBJ2-5 explains the end of the DNA better; the J call may be wrong. The CDR3 contains 15 residues. Germline V CDR1 and CDR2: MDHEN, SYDVKM. CDR3 nucleotides: TGTGCCAGCAGTCTATTCGCTGAATTAAGCGAGACCCAGTACTTC. Its translation: CASSLFAELSETQYF.

A note on this clonotype: Compared with germline, one end of the junction differs, possibly owing to a read error. This sequence joins TRBV7-9 and TRBJ1-1; the D is unclear. Looked up from germline, CDR1 is SEHNR and CDR2 is FQNEAQ (reference sequence). The CDR3 loop spans 14 amino acids. The CDR3 nucleotides are TGTGTCAGCAGTGGTCGACTGGGGAACACTGAAGCTTTCTTT. Translating it yields CVSSGRLGNTEAFF.

This clonotype was found a few times. This rearrangement joins TRBV12-3 or TRBV12-4 to TRBJ2-6, with TRBD1 as a possible D gene (5 bases). There are 15 residues in the CDR3. With 7 bases removed from V and 0 bases from J, the gap between germline ends came to 10 bases. The CDR3 DNA sequence: TGTGCCAGCACCTTAAGGGGCTCTGGGGCCAACGTCCTGACTTTC. Its translation: CASTLRGSGANVLTF.